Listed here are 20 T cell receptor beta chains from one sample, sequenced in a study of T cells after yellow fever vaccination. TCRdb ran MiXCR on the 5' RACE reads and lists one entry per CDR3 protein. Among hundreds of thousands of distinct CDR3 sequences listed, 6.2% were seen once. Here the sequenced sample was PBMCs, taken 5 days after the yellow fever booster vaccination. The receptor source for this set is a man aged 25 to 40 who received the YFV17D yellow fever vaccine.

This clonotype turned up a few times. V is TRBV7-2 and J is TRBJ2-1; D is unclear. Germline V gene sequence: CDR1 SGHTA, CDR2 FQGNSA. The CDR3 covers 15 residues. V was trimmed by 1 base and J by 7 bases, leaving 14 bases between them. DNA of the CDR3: TGTGCCAGCAGCTTAGAAGGAACACTTTCTAATGAGCAGTTCTTC. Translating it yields CASSLEGTLSNEQFF.

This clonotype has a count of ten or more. In nucleotides, the CDR3 is TGTGCCAGCAGCGAGGACAAAAACATTCAGTACTTC. Amino acid sequence: CASSEDKNIQYF. The chain has TRBV11-2 and TRBJ2-4; D unresolved. CDR1 is SGHAT and CDR2 is FQNNGV in the germline V gene. The CDR3 runs 12 residues. V lost 5 bases to trimming and J lost 3 bases, with 5 bases between them.

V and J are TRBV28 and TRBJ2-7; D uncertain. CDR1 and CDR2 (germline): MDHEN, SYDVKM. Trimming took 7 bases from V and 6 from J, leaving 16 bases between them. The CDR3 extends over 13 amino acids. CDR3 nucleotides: TGTGCCAGCACCGTCGTCGGCGCTATCGAGCAGTACTTC. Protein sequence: CASTVVGAIEQYF.

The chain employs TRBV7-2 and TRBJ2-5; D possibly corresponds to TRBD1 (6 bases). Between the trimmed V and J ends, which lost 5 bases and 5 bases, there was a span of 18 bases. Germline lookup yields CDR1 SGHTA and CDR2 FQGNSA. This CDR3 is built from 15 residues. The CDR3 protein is CASSPRTVFVETQYF. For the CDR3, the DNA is TGTGCCAGCAGCCCACGGACAGTTTTTGTGGAGACCCAGTACTTC.

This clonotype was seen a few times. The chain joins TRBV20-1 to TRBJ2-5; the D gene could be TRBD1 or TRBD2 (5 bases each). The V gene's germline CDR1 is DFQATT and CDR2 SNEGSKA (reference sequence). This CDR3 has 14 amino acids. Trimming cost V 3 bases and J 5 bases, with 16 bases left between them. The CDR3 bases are TGCAGTGCTAGCCGGGACGACAACGGGGAGACCCAGTACTTC. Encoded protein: CSASRDDNGETQYF.

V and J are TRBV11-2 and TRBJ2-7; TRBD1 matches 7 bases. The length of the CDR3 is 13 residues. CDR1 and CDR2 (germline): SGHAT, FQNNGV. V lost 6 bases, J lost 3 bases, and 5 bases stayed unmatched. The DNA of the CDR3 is TGTGCCAGCAGGACAGGGTTGATCTACGAGCAGTACTTC. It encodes CASRTGLIYEQYF.

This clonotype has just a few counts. This chain's CDR3 is CASSSGQGRSGANVLTF. CDR3 nucleotide sequence: TGTGCCAGCAGCTCAGGACAGGGAAGGTCTGGGGCCAACGTCCTGACTTTC. The genes are TRBV11-2 and TRBJ2-6; 8 bases fit TRBD1. The CDR3 sequence is 17 residues long. Germline V gene lookup returns CDR1 SGHAT and CDR2 FQNNGV. The trim removed 4 bases at V and 1 base at J, leaving 6 bases unmatched.

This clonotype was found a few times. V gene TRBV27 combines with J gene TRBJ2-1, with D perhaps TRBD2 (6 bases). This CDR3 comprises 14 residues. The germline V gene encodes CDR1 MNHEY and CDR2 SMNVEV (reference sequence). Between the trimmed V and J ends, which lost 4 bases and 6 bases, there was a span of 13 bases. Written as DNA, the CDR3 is TGTGCCAGCAGTTGGTTTAGCGGAACCAATGAGCAGTTCTTC. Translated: CASSWFSGTNEQFF.

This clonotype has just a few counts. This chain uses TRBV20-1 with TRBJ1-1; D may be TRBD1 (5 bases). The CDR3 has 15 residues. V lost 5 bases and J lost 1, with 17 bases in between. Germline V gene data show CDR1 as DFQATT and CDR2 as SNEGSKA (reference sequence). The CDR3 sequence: CSASGRREGNTEAFF. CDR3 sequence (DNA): TGCAGTGCTTCAGGGAGGAGAGAGGGGAACACTGAAGCTTTCTTT.

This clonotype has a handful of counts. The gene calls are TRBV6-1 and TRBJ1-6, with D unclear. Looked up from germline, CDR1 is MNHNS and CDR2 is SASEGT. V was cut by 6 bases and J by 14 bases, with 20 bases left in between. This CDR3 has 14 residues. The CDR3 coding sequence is TGTGCCAGCAGCCAAGCCCCGAGGACGGCTACCCTCCACTTT. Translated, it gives CASSQAPRTATLHF.

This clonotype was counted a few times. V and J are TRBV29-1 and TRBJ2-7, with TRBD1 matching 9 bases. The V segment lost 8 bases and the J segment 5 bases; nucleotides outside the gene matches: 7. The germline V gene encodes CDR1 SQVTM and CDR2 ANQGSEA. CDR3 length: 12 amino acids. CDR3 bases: TGCAGCACCGATACAGGGGGCAACGAGCAGTACTTC. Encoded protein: CSTDTGGNEQYF.

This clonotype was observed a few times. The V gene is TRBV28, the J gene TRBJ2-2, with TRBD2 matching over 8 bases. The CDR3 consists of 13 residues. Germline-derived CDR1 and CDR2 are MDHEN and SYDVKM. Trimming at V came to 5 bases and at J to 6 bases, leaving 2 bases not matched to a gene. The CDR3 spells CASSGTSPGELFF. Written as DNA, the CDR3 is TGTGCCAGCAGTGGGACTAGTCCCGGGGAGCTGTTTTTT. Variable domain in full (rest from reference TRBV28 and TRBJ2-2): DVKVTQSSRYLVKRTGEKVFLECVQDMDHENMFWYRQDPGLGLRLIYFSYDVKMKEKGDIPEGYSVSREKKERFSLILESASTNQTSMYLCASSGTSPGELFFGEGSRLTVL.

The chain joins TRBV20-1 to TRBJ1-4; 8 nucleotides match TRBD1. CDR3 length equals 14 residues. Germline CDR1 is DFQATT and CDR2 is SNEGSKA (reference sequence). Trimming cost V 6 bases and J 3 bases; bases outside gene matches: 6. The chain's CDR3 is CSARQGSSNEKLFF. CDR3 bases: TGCAGTGCCCGACAGGGGAGCTCTAATGAAAAACTGTTTTTT.

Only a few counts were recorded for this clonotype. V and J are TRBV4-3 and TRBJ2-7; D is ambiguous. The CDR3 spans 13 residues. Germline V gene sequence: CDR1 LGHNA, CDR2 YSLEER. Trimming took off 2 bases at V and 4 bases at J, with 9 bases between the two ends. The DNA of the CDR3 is TGCGCCAGCAGCCAACAAGAAAAGTACGAGCAGTACTTC. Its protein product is CASSQQEKYEQYF.

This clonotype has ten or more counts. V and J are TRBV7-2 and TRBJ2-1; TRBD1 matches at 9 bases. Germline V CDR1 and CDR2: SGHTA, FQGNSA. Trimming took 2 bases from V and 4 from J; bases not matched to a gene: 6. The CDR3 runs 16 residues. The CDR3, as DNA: TGTGCCAGCAGCTTAACGGACAGGGGTTGGTACAATGAGCAGTTCTTC. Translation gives CASSLTDRGWYNEQFF.

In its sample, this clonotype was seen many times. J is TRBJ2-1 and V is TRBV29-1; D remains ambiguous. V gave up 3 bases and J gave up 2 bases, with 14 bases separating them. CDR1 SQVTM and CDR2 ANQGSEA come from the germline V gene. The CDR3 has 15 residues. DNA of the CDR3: TGCAGCGTTGACCCCGAGAGCAGTCCCTACAATGAGCAGTTCTTC. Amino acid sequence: CSVDPESSPYNEQFF.

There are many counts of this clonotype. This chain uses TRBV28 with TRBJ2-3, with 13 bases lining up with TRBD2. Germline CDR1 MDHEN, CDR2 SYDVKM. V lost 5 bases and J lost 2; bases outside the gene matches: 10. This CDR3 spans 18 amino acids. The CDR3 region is CASSPLPGTSGVTDTQYF. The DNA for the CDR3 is TGTGCCAGCAGTCCCCTTCCCGGGACTAGCGGGGTCACAGATACGCAGTATTTT.

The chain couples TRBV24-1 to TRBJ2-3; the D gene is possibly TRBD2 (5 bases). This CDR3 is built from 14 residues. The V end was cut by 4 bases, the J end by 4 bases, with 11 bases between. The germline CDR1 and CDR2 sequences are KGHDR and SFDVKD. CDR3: CATSDRGSSDTQYF. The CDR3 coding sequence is TGTGCCACCAGTGACCGCGGGTCCTCAGATACGCAGTATTTT.

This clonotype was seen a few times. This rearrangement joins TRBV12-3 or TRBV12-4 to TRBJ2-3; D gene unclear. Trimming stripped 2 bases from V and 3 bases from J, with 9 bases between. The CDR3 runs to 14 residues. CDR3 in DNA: TGTGCCAGCAGTTTAAGTGTGGTGACAGATACGCAGTATTTT. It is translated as CASSLSVVTDTQYF.

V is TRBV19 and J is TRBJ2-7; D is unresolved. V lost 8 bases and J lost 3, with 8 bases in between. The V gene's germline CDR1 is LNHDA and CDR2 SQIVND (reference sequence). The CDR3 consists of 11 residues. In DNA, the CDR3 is TGTGCCAGTTTTGACGGCTACGAGCAGTACTTC. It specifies CASFDGYEQYF.